This TCR beta chain stems from a study of response to subunit inactivated influenza vaccine. TCRdb independently ran MiXCR on the RT-PCR reads; one entry per CDR3 protein. Among around 570,000 distinct CDR3 sequences listed, roughly 10% were seen once. This clonotype has a handful of counts. The germline V gene encodes CDR1 MNHEY and CDR2 SVGEGT. This CDR3 comprises 11 residues. V shed 7 bases and J 8 bases; nucleotides not matched to a gene: 2. These same data were also listed under a study on T cells expressing NK-cell markers. That report adds: Synthesis of TCR beta cDNA relied on 5'RACE template switching carrying UMIs. It was sorted CD3+CD56+NKG2C+, CD3+CD56+NKG2C- and CD3+CD56-NKG2C+ T cells that supplied the TCR beta repertoires. Just one sequenced donor of eight was HCMV-seronegative, while seven were seropositive. The sorts in several experiments were restricted to alpha-beta TCR T cells by an anti-gamma-delta TCR antibody. Leadership of the CD3+CD56-NKG2C+ fraction also belonged to these clonotypes in a handful of donors.

The source of this sequence is a man aged 45-60 years who received an inactivated influenza vaccine. Material: PBMCs from blood, obtained on the day of vaccination. This rearrangement joins TRBV6-2 or TRBV6-3 to TRBJ2-1; 7 nucleotides match TRBD1. The CDR3: CASITGDEQFF. The CDR3 coding sequence is TGTGCCAGCATCACAGGGGATGAGCAGTTCTTC.